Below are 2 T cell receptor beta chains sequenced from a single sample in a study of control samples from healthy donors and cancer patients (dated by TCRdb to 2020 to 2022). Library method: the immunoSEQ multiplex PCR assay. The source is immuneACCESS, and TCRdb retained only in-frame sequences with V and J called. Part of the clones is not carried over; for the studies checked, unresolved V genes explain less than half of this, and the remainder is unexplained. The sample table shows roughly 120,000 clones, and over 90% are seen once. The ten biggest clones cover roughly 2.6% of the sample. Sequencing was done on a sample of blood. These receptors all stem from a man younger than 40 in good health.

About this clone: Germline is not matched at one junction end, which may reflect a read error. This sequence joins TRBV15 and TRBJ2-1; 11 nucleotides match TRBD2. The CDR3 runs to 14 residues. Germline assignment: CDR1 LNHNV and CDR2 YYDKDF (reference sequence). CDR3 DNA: TGTGCCGCCAGAACTAGCGGGGGTTCCAATGAGCAGTTCTTC. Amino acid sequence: CAARTSGGSNEQFF.

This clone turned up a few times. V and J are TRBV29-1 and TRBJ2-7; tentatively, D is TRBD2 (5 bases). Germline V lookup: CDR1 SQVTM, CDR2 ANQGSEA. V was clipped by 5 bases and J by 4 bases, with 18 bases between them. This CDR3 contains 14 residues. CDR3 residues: CSVIGGGGGYEQYF. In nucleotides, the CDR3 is TGCAGCGTTATCGGAGGTGGAGGTGGATACGAGCAGTACTTC.